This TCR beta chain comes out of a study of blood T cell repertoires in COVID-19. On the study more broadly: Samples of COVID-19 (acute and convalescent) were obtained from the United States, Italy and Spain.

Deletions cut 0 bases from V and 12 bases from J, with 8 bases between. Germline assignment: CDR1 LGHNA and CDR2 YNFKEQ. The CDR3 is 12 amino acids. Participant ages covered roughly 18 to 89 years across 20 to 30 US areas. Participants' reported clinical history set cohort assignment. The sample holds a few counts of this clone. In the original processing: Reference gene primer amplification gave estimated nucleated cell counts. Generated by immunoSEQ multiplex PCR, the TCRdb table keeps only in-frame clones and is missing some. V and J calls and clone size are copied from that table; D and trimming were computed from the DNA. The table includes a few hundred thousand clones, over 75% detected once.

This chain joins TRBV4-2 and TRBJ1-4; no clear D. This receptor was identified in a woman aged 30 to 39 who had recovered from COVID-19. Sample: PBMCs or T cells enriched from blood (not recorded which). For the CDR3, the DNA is TGTGCCAGCAGCCAAGATCCCCTAGAACTGTTTTTT. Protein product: CASSQDPLELFF.